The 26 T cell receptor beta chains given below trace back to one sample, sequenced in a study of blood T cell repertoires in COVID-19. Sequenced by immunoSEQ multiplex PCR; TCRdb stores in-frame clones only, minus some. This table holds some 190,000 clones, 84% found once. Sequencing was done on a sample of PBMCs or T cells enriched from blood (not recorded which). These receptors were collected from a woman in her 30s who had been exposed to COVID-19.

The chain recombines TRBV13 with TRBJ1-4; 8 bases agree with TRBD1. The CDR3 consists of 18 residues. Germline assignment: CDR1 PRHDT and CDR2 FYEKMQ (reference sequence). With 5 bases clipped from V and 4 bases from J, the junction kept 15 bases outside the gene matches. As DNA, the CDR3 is TGTGCCAGCAGCCCGCGGGGAGGGACAGGAATCTATAATGAAAAACTGTTTTTT. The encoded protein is CASSPRGGTGIYNEKLFF.

The CDR3 region is CASSFTKAGADEAFF. CDR3 DNA sequence: TGCGCCAGCAGCTTTACGAAGGCGGGCGCGGACGAAGCTTTCTTT. This chain joins TRBV5-1 and TRBJ1-1, with D unresolved. From germline, CDR1 is SGHRS and CDR2 YFSETQ. This CDR3 is built from 15 residues. V dropped 2 bases and J dropped 8 bases, with 19 bases sitting between them.

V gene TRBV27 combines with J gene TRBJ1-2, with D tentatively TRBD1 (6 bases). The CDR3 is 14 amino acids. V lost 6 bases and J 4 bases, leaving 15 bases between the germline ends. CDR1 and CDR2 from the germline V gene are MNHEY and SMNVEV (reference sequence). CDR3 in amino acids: CASSRTVGGYGYTF. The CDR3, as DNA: TGTGCCAGCAGCAGGACAGTAGGCGGCTATGGCTACACCTTC.

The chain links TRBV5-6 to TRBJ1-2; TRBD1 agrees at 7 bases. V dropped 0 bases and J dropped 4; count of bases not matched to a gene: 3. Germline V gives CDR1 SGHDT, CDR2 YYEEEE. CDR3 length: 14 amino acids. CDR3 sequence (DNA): TGTGCCAGCAGCTTGGGACAGGGTGGCTATGGCTACACCTTC. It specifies CASSLGQGGYGYTF.

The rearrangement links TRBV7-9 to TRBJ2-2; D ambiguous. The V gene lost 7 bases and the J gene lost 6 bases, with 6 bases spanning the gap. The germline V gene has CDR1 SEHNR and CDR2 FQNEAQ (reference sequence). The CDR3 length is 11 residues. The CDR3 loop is CASTRSGELFF. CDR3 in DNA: TGTGCCAGCACCCGGTCCGGGGAGCTGTTTTTT.

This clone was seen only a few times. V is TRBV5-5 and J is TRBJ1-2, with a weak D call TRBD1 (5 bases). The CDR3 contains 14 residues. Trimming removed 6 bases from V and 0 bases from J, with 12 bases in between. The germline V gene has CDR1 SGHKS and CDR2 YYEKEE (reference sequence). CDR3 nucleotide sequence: TGTGCCAGCACCTGGACACAAACTAACTATGGCTACACCTTC. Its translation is CASTWTQTNYGYTF.

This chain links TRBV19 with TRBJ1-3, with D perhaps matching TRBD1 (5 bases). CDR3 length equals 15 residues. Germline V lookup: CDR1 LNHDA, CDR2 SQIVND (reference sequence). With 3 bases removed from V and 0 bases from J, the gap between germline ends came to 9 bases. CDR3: CASSMRGSSGNTIYF. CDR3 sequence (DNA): TGTGCCAGTAGTATGCGGGGCAGCTCTGGAAACACCATATATTTT. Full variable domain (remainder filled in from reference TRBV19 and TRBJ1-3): DGGITQSPKYLFRKEGQNVTLSCEQNLNHDAMYWYRQDPGQGLRLIYYSQIVNDFQKGDIAEGYSVSREKKESFPLTVTSAQKNPTAFYLCASSMRGSSGNTIYFGEGSWLTVV.

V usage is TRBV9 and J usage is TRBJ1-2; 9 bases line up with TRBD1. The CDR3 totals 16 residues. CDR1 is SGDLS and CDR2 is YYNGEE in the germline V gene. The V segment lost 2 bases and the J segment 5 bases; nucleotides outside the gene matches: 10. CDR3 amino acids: CASSVPGQGRRYGYTF. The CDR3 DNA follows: TGTGCCAGCAGCGTCCCGGGACAGGGAAGAAGGTATGGCTACACCTTC.

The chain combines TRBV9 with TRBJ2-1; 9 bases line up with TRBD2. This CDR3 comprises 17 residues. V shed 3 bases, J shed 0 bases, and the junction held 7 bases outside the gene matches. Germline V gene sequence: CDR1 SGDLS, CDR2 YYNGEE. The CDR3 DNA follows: TGTGCCAGCAGCGCAAGCGGGGGGACAAACTCCTACAATGAGCAGTTCTTC. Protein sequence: CASSASGGTNSYNEQFF.

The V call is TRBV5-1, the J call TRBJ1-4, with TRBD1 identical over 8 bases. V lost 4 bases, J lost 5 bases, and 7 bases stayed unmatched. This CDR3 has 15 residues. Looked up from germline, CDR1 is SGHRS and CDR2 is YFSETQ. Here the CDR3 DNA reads TGCGCCAGCAGCCTGGGGGGACAGGAGAATGAAAAACTGTTTTTT. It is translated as CASSLGGQENEKLFF.

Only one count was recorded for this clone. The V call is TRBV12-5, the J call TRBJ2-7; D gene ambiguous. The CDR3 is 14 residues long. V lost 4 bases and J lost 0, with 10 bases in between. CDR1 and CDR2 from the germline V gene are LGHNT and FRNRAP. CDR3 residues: CASGSDSHSYEQYF. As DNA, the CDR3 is TGTGCTAGTGGTTCTGACTCTCACTCCTACGAGCAGTACTTC.

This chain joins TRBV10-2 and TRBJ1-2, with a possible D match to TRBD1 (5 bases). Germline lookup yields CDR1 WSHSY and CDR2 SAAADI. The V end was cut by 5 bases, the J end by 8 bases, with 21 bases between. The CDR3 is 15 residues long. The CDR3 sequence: CASSQVETGQIGYTF. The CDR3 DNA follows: TGCGCCAGCAGTCAGGTCGAAACAGGCCAGATCGGCTACACCTTC.

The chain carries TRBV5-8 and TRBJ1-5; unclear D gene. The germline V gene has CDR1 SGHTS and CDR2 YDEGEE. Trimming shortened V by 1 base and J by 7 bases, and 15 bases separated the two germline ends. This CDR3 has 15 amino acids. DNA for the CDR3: TGTGCCAGCAGCTTGTATGGGTGGGGAGGACAGCCCCAGCATTTT. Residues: CASSLYGWGGQPQHF.

The CDR3 loop reads CASTKGGARTGELFF. The CDR3 coding sequence is TGTGCCAGCACCAAGGGGGGGGCAAGGACCGGGGAGCTGTTTTTT. V is TRBV6-5 and J is TRBJ2-2; tentatively, D is TRBD2 (7 bases). The CDR3 has 15 amino acids. Trimming took off 7 bases at V and 5 bases at J, with 17 bases between the two ends. In germline, CDR1 is MNHEY, CDR2 SVGAGI.

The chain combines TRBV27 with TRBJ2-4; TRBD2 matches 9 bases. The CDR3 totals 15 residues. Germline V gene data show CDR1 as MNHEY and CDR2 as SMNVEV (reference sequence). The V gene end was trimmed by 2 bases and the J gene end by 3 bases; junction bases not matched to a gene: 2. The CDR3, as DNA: TGTGCCAGCAGTTTACTAGCGGGAAACAAAAACATTCAGTACTTC. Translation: CASSLLAGNKNIQYF.

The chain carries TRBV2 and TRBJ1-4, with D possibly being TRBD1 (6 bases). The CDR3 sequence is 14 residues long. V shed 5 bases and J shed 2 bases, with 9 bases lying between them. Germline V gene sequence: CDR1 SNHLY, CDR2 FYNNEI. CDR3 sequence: CASSQQGTNEKLFF. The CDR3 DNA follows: TGTGCCAGCAGTCAACAGGGTACTAATGAAAAACTGTTTTTT.

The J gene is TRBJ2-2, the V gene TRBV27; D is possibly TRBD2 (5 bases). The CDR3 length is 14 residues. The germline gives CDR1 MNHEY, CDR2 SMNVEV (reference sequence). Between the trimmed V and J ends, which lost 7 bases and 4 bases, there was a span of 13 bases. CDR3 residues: CASTQGGSTGELFF. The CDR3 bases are TGTGCCAGCACTCAAGGAGGTAGCACCGGGGAGCTGTTTTTT.

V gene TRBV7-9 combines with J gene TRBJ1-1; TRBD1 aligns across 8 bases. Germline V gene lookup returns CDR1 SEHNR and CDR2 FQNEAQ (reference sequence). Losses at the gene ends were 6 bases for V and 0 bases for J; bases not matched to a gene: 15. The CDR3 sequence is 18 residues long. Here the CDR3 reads CASRYGTGTGGMNTEAFF. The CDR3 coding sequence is TGTGCCAGCAGATATGGGACGGGAACAGGGGGAATGAACACTGAAGCTTTCTTT. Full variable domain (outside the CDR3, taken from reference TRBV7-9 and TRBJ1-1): DTGVSQNPRHKITKRGQNVTFRCDPISEHNRLYWYRQTLGQGPEFLTYFQNEAQLEKSRLLSDRFSAERPKGSFSTLEIQRTEQGDSAMYLCASRYGTGTGGMNTEAFFGQGTRLTVV.

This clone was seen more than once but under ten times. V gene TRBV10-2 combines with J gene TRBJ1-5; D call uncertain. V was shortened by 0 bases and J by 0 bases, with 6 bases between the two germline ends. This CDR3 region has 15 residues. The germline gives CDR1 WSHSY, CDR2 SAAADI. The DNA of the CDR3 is TGCGCCAGCAGTGAGTCGATGAGTAGCAATCAGCCCCAGCATTTT. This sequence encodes CASSESMSSNQPQHF.

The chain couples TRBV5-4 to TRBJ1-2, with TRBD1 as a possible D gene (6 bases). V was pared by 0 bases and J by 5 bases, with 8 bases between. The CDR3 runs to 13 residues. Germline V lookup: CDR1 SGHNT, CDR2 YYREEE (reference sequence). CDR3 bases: TGTGCCAGCAGCTTGGGGGGGCATTATGGCTACACCTTC. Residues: CASSLGGHYGYTF.

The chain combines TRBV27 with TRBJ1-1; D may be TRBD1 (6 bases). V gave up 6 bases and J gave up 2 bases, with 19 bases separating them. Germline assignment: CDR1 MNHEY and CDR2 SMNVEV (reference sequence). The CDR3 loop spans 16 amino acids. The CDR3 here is CASSFDRGARNTEAFF. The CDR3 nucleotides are TGTGCCAGCAGCTTTGACCGGGGGGCGAGAAACACTGAAGCTTTCTTT.

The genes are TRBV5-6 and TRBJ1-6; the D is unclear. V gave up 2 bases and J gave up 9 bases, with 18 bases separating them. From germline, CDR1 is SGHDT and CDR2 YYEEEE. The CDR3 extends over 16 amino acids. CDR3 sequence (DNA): TGTGCCAGCAGCTTTATGGGAGATTCTATAATTTCACCCCTCCACTTT. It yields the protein CASSFMGDSIISPLHF.

The CDR3 here is CASSLTQVYYYGYTF. The CDR3 DNA follows: TGTGCCAGCAGCTTAACACAGGTTTACTACTATGGCTACACCTTC. The chain carries TRBV5-5 and TRBJ1-2; perhaps TRBD1 as D (5 bases). V dropped 2 bases and J dropped 3 bases, with 14 bases sitting between them. CDR1 and CDR2 (germline): SGHKS, YYEKEE (reference sequence). The CDR3 runs 15 residues. Full variable domain (rest looked up from reference TRBV5-5 and TRBJ1-2): DAGVTQSPTHLIKTRGQQVTLRCSPISGHKSVSWYQQVLGQGPQFIFQYYEKEERGRGNFPDRFSARQFPNYSSELNVNALLLGDSALYLCASSLTQVYYYGYTFGSGTRLTVV.

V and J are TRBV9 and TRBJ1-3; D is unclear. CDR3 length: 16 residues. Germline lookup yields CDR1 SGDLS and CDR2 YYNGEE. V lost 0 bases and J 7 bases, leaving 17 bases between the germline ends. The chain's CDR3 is CASSVDSSTRVNTIYF. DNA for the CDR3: TGTGCCAGCAGCGTAGACTCCTCAACTCGCGTCAACACCATATATTTT.

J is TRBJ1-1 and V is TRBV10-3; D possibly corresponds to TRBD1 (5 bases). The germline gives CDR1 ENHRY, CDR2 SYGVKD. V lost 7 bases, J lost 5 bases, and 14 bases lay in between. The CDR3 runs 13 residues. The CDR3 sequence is CAITSERGTEAFF. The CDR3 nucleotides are TGTGCCATCACTTCAGAACGGGGGACTGAAGCTTTCTTT.

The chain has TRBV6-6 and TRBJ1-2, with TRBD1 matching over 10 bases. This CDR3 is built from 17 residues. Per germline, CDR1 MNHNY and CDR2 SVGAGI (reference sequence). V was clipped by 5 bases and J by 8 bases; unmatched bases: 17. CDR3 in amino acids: CASSLGPGTGVGGGYTF. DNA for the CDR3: TGTGCCAGCAGTCTGGGACCCGGGACAGGGGTTGGGGGAGGCTACACCTTC.